The clone carrying this TCR beta chain was observed a handful of times. Its antigen is as yet unknown. The junction departs from germline at one end; a sequencing error may be responsible. TCRdb reprocessed the 5' RACE reads via MiXCR and lists one record per CDR3 protein. This table has hundreds of thousands of distinct CDR3 sequences, 18% appearing once. The data were taken from a study of T-cell memory formation after mild COVID-19. Study results and caveats: CD4+ bias marked clones expanding day 15 to 37, unlike balanced contracting clones.

CDR3 size: 12 residues. Germline V lookup: CDR1 SQVTM, CDR2 ANQGSEA. This clonotype originated in a man in his late teens or twenties who had mild COVID-19 (a few samples of this study predate the infection). Cell type and time point are not known. The V call is TRBV29-1, the J call TRBJ1-2, with D perhaps TRBD1 (5 bases). Sequenced sample: PBMCs or a T cell subset sorted from them (not recorded which). DNA for the CDR3: TGCAGCGTTGAAGATCTTCGAGGGGAGTTCGCCTTC. As protein: CSVEDLRGEFAF. Combining the CDR3 with reference TRBV29-1 and TRBJ1-2 gives the whole variable domain SAVISQKPSRDICQRGTSLTIQCQVDSQVTMMFWYRQQPGQSLTLIATANQGSEATYESGFVIDKFPISRPNLTFSTLTVSNMSPEDSSIYLCSVEDLRGEFAFGSGTRLTVV.